This is a list of T cell receptor beta chains from one sample in a study of T cell responses to AZD1222 COVID-19 vaccine. Sequencing used immunoSEQ multiplex PCR; TCRdb keeps in-frame clones, though not all of them. The repertoire holds about 180,000 clones, with 88% as singletons. This specimen was peripheral blood, taken 28 days after the second AZD1222 dose. The receptors stem from an adult who received the AZD1222 COVID-19 vaccine. Both conserved end residues are part of each CDR3. Each record gives: CDR3 length, D gene, V gene, CDR3 protein. A D gene is named only where the DNA matches it firmly.

13 TRBD1 TRBV30 CAWSPDRVYGYTF
15 TRBD1 TRBV24-1 CATSDPTGGDQPQHF
17 TRBD2 TRBV19 CASRHRGGGPNTGELFF
17 - TRBV5-1 CASSLAPSPDISYEQYF
14 - TRBV11-3 CASSPGPSTDTQYF
15 TRBD1 TRBV4-2 CASSPPGTGRDEQFF
14 - TRBV6-2/TRBV6-3 CASSYGPQAYGYTF
13 - TRBV6-5 CASSYDRSYEQYF
14 - TRBV4-2 CASSQGSEGSEQYF
15 TRBD1 TRBV19 CASSTSRGHAGELFF
15 - TRBV7-9 CASSLGRGDNYGYTF
17 TRBD1 TRBV6-2/TRBV6-3 CASSFLEGGRGNQPQHF
15 - TRBV28 CASRNPPGLNQPQHF
15 - TRBV6-6 CASSYLSGSNQPQHF
13 - TRBV27 CASSHQGQDTQYF
14 TRBD1 TRBV19 CASSRDRANEKLFF
16 - TRBV5-8 CASSLAEGIYNSPLHF
14 - TRBV2 CASRRGTASYEQYF
14 - TRBV19 CASNPGALADTQYF
16 TRBD1 TRBV5-4 CASSLESGQGVFPLHF
15 - TRBV6-5 CASRKSTVSTDTQYF
13 - TRBV30 CAWGHDDEGEQYF
14 TRBD1 TRBV6-5 CASSLQGAAYEQYF
16 - TRBV5-8 CASSFSSTSGANVLTF
13 - TRBV6-5 CASLVQGLGEQYF
13 - TRBV7-3 CASSLTAAYEQYF
17 TRBD1 TRBV6-2/TRBV6-3 CASSSLVRTGGSHEQYF
11 - TRBV5-1 CASSAQYTQYF
14 - TRBV11-3 CASSLGGDTDTQYF
14 - TRBV9 CASSDWGSHNEQFF
12 - TRBV3-1/TRBV3-2 CASSQLRGEQYF
15 - TRBV3-1/TRBV3-2 CASSHQTLRGRGYTF
15 - TRBV3-1/TRBV3-2 CASSQAKGPNTEAFF
15 TRBD1 TRBV9 CASSVGGDSSQPQHF
18 TRBD2 TRBV5-1 CASSREGTSGVGTDTQYF
12 - TRBV3-1/TRBV3-2 CASSPGRGEAFF
16 - TRBV27 CASSLIIGTPNTEAFF
11 - TRBV6-2/TRBV6-3 CASSSTGPQYF
14 TRBD1 TRBV6-5 CASSTRGRDYGYTF
17 - TRBV28 CASSQTFADKANEKLFF
11 - TRBV28 CASSSTRRYTF
16 TRBD2 TRBV7-8 CASSPRLAGVQETQYF
17 - TRBV5-1 CASSLNPQGSNTGELFF
13 TRBD1 TRBV6-4 CASSAQTGNTQYF
13 TRBD1 TRBV10-3 CAIDRGINTEAFF
15 TRBD2 TRBV7-9 CASSLARGEADTQYF
16 - TRBV3-1/TRBV3-2 CASSLGTVSGANVLTF
13 TRBD1 TRBV19 CANPTGAASPLHF
15 - TRBV4-3 CASSQGQGTNYGYTF